This passage covers 3 T cell receptor beta chains from one sample sequenced in a study of CD8 T cells in ankylosing spondylitis (TCRdb year 2017). To prepare the library, 5' RACE was applied. Sequenced using an Illumina HiSeq 2500. TCRdb reran the public reads through fastp at Q25 and MiXCR, keeping productive beta chains. Every distinct CDR3 protein forms one entry, paired with its most common genes and DNA. This sample gives fewer than 550,000 distinct CDR3 sequences in total; approximately 5.3% of them show up just once. The top ten hold 3% to 4.5% of the sample. The research as a whole found: A TCR beta motif made up of seven or eight highly homologous amino acid variants appeared to be characteristic of blood from ankylosing spondylitis patients.

No antigens are known for them. The specimen sequenced was blood, either unsorted or a sorted T cell fraction (not recorded which). The receptors here all came from a male donor with ankylosing spondylitis.

This clonotype has at least ten counts. The chain combines TRBV27 with TRBJ1-1, with D possibly being TRBD1 (5 bases). V lost 5 bases, J lost 0 bases, and 13 bases lay in between. In germline, CDR1 is MNHEY, CDR2 SMNVEV (reference sequence). The CDR3 length is 15 residues. The CDR3 loop reads CASSVDRLLNTEAFF. Written as DNA, the CDR3 is TGTGCCAGCAGTGTCGACAGACTCCTGAACACTGAAGCTTTCTTT.

This clonotype was recorded only once. The rearrangement uses TRBV19 and TRBJ2-4, with D possibly being TRBD2 (6 bases). The germline V gene encodes CDR1 LNHDA and CDR2 SQIVND (reference sequence). CDR3 length: 13 residues. Trimming took off 6 bases at V and 6 bases at J, with 12 bases between the two ends. Written as DNA, the CDR3 is TGTGCCAGTAGGGAGGAGGGCCTAAACATTCAGTACTTC. This encodes CASREEGLNIQYF.

This clonotype was seen ten or more times. DNA for the CDR3: TGCGCCAGCAGCTTGGCTGGTTCGGGGGGAAATGAGCAGTTCTTC. Amino acids: CASSLAGSGGNEQFF. The genes are TRBV5-1 and TRBJ2-1; TRBD2 matches at 7 bases. The CDR3 loop spans 15 amino acids. The V gene end was trimmed by 0 bases and the J gene end by 7 bases; junction bases not matched to a gene: 7. CDR1 SGHRS and CDR2 YFSETQ come from the germline V gene.